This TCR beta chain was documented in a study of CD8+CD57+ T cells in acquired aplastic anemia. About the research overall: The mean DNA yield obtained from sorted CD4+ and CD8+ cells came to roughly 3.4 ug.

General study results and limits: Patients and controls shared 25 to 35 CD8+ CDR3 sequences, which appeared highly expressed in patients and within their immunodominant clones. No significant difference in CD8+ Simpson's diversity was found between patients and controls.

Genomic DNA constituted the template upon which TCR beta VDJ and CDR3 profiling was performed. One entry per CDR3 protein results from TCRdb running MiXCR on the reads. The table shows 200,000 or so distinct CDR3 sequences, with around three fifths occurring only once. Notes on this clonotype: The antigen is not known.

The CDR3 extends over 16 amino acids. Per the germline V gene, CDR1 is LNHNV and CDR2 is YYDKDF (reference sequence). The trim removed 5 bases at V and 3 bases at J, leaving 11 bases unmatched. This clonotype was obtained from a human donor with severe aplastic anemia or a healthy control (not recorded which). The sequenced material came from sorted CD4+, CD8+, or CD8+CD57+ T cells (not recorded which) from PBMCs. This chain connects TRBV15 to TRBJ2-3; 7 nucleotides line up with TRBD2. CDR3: CATSYWSGGSTDTQYF. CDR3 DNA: TGTGCCACCAGCTATTGGTCGGGAGGTAGTACAGATACGCAGTATTTT.